A single sample gave rise to the 2 T cell receptor beta chains below, sequenced in a study of cytomegalovirus exposure and HLA in healthy donors. A multiplex PCR was run with 60 Vbeta primers and 13 Jbeta primers. The method was immunoSEQ multiplex PCR; TCRdb's version includes in-frame clones alone and lacks a portion of them. This repertoire shows around 110,000 clones, around three quarters found once; its top ten account for approximately 4%. The sequenced sample was PBMCs. The receptors shown here come from a man between 25 and 39 years old in good health and CMV-seropositive.

This clone was seen once. The CDR3 carries no conserved terminal phenylalanine or tryptophan, so it likely arises from a read error. V and J are TRBV4-1 and TRBJ1-3, with unresolved D. This CDR3 comprises 17 residues. CDR1 MGHRA and CDR2 YSYEKL come from the germline V gene. Trimming pared 1 base from V and 8 bases from J, leaving 21 bases between. CDR3 amino acids: CASSQGGKGSTSDTIYL. CDR3 DNA sequence: TGCGCCAGCAGCCAAGGCGGGAAGGGCTCCACCTCGGACACCATATATCTT.

This chain uses TRBV7-9 with TRBJ2-2; TRBD2 matches 12 bases. The CDR3 is 17 residues long. The J segment lost 4 bases and the V segment lost 5 bases, leaving 8 bases of the junction unmatched. Germline V gene lookup returns CDR1 SEHNR and CDR2 FQNEAQ (reference sequence). CDR3 loop: CASSLGRTSGTTGELFF. The CDR3 bases are TGTGCCAGCAGCCTTGGACGGACTAGCGGGACCACCGGGGAGCTGTTTTTT. Looking up the rest from reference TRBV7-9 and TRBJ2-2 gives the full variable domain: DTGVSQNPRHKITKRGQNVTFRCDPISEHNRLYWYRQTLGQGPEFLTYFQNEAQLEKSRLLSDRFSAERPKGSFSTLEIQRTEQGDSAMYLCASSLGRTSGTTGELFFGEGSRLTVL.